This T cell receptor beta chain was retrieved from a study of blood T cells in healthy people across ages (dated by TCRdb to between 2014 and 2017). In terms of the full investigation: In model experiments, template switching captured about one uniquely barcoded TCR beta cDNA molecule for every two T cells. Using deep sequencing normalized with unique cDNA molecular identifiers, the study measured how TCR beta repertoire diversity changes with age. The donors were split into four age groups: young (average 16 years), middle-aged (over 35), aged (more than 55) and long-lived (approximately 80). Donors of different ages were randomly distributed across sequencing lanes to avoid experimental bias. For two donors (one aged 18 to 29 and one aged 80 or older), the study analyzed two additional independent replicas of 1 million unique cDNA reads from the same blood draw.

The table lists this clonotype with a count of one. It lacks a known antigen. Base qualities are not provided; no much larger clone lies one nucleotide away. The library was made by 5' RACE. Reads for this sample came from an Illumina HiSeq 2500. A second roughly 7 to 12 cycle PCR used a sample-barcoded 5' primer and a J-beta primer mix. Each TCR beta cDNA molecule received a unique molecular identifier from a template-switch 5' adaptor carrying 12 random nucleotides. At least 2.5 million CDR3-containing paired-end reads were obtained from each sample. All of the RNA was converted into first-strand cDNA using the Mint cDNA synthesis kit, with a TRBC-specific oligonucleotide serving as the primer. Following uracil-DNA glycosylase treatment, all cDNA underwent a first 18-cycle PCR with the universal primers M1SS and BC2_uni_R. The authors' pipeline ran thus. Normalization of each sample was performed by random selection of 1 million high-quality reads, each carrying a distinct molecular identifier. Instead of being binned into consensus sequences, reads with shared molecular identifiers were discarded. CDR3 identification, clonotype clustering and error correction used MiTCR with a Q25 quality threshold and the strictest error-elimination algorithm. A nonparametric unseen species model using Euler transformation provided a lower-bound estimate of total TCR beta diversity. Through fastp at Q25 and MiXCR, TCRdb rebuilt clones from the public reads, retaining in-frame beta chains. All rows with the same CDR3 protein become a single entry with the most common DNA and genes. The authors' filters were not applied to this entry. The sample table shows around 800,000 distinct CDR3 sequences, and approximately 59% are seen once. The top ten clonotypes cover 25% to 30% of the sample.

Per the germline V gene (reference sequence), DFQATT is the CDR1 and SNEGSKA is the CDR2. Counted from cysteine to phenylalanine, this CDR3 has 14 amino acids. The DNA shown is the 42-base CDR3, in frame from base 1. V and J are truncated by 5 bases and 4 bases respectively, leaving an intervening sequence of 15 bases. Study-wide findings and limitations: Compared with the aged group, more naive CD4+ T cells, fewer expanded clones and increased TCR diversity were shown by the long-lived group, suggesting age selection. Since profiling was done on bulk unsorted PBMCs, naive and antigen-experienced compartments could not be conclusively compared. A strong correlation was found between observed TCR beta diversity and the percentage of naive T cells measured by flow cytometry. Observed TCR beta diversity per million T cells fell roughly linearly with age, and a significant reduction was already apparent by age about 43. Estimates of total diversity based on one million sequenced T cells were regarded as lower bounds and as underestimates. The CMV infection status of donors was not known, potentially confounding age-related changes in expanded clonotypes.

The approximately 41 donors, aged roughly 6 to 95 years, were systemically healthy Caucasian individuals from Russia. Each donor gave about 9.7 milliliters of peripheral blood, drawn into EDTA-treated Vacutainer tubes. Ficoll-Paque density-gradient centrifugation was used to isolate PBMCs, with at least 6 million obtained per sample. Total RNA was extracted from PBMCs with Trizol reagent, with at least 5 micrograms obtained per sample. The percentages of naive CD45RAhigh/CD27high T cells were determined by flow cytometry on a PBMC aliquot from every donor. Sequencing used blood. The receptor was derived from a man aged 25-45 years in good health. The rearrangement joined TRBV20-1 to TRBJ2-1, with no reliable assignment of the D segment. CDR3 region: CSASPRTIYNEQFF. At the DNA level, the sequence is TGCAGTGCTTCCCCCAGGACCATATACAATGAGCAGTTCTTC.